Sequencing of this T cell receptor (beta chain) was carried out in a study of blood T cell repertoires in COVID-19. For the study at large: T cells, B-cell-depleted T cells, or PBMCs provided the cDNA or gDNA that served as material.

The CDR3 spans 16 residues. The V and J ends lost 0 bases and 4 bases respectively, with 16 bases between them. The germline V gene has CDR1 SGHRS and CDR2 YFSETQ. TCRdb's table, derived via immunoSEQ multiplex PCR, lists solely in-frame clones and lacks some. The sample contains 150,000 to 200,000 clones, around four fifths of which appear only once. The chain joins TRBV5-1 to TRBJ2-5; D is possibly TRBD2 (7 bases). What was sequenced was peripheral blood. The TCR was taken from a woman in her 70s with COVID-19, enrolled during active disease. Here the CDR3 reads CASSLAGGPGSETQYF. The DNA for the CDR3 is TGCGCCAGCAGCTTGGCGGGGGGCCCGGGGTCAGAGACCCAGTACTTC.